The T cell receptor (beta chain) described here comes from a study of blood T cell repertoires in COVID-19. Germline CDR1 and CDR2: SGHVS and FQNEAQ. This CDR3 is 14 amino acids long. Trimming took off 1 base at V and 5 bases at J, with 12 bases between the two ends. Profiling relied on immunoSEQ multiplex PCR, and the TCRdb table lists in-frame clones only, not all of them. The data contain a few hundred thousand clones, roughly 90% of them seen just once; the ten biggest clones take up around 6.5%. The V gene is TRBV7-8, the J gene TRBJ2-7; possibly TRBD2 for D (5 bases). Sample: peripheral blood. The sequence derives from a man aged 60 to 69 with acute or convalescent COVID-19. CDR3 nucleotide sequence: TGTGCCAGCAGCTTAGATAACGGGAACGACGAGCAGTACTTC. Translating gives CASSLDNGNDEQYF. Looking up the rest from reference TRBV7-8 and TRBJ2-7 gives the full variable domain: GAGVSQSPRYKVAKRGQDVALRCDPISGHVSLFWYQQALGQGPEFLTYFQNEAQLDKSGLPSDRFFAERPEGSVSTLKIQRTQQEDSAVYLCASSLDNGNDEQYFGPGTRLTVT.